The present T cell receptor (beta chain) was sequenced within a study of PD-L1 blockade in urothelial cancer. The wider study: Analyzed time points were 3 weeks (second dose) and 6 weeks after therapy began. When blood samples were assessed, the median T cell count was 141,255.

Some clones are missing from TCRdb's copy, which holds only in-frame ones; the method was immunoSEQ multiplex PCR. In the table there are tens of thousands of clones, roughly 86% of which are singletons. The V gene's germline CDR1 is MNHEY and CDR2 SMNVEV (reference sequence). The CDR3 contains 12 residues. V lost 4 bases and J 6 bases, leaving 10 bases between the germline ends. The clonotype originates from a man between 65 and 85 years old with urothelial cancer. The chain links TRBV27 to TRBJ2-7; no reliable D call. The starting material was PBMCs, obtained around atezolizumab (anti-PD-L1) treatment. The CDR3 DNA is TGTGCCAGCAGTTCAACTACCCGCGAGCAGTACTTC. This translates into CASSSTTREQYF.